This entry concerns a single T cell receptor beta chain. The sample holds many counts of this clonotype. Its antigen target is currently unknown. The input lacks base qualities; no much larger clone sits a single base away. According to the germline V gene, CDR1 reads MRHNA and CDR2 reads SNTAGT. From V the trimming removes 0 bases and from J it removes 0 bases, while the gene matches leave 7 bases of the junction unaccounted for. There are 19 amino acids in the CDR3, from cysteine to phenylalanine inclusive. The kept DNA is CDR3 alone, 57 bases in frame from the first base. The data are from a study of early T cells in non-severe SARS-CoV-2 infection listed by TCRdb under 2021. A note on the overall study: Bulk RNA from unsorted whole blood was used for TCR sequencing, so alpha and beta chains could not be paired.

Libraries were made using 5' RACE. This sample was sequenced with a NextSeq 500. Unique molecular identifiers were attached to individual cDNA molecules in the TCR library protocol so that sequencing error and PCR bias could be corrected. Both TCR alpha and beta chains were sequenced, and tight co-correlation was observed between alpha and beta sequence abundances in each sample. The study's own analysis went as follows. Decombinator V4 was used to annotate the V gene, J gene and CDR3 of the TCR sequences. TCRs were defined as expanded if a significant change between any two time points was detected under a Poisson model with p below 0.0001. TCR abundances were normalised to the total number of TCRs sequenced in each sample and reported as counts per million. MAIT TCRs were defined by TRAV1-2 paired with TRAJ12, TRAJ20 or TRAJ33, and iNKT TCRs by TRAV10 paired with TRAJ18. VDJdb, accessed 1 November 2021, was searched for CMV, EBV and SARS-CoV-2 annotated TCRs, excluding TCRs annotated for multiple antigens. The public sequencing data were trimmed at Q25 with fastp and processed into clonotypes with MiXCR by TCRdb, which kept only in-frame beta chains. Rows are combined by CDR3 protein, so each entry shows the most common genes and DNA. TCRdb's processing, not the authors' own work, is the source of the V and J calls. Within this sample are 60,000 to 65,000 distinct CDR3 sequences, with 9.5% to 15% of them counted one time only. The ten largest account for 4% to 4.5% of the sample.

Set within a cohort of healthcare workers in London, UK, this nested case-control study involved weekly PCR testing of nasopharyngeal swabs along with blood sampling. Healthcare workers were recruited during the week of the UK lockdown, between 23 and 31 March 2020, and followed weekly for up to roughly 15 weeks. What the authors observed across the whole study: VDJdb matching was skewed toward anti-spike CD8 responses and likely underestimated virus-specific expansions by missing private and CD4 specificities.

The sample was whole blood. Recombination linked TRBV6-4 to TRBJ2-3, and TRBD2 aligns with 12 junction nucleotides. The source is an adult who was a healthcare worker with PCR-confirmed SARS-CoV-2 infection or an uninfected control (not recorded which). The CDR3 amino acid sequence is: CASSDSATSGGDSTDTQYF. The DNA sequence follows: TGTGCCAGCAGTGACTCCGCGACTAGCGGGGGCGACAGCACAGATACGCAGTATTTT.